This entry lists 24 T cell receptor beta chains sequenced from one sample in a study of shared clonotypes between healthy human individuals. Assay used: immunoSEQ multiplex PCR; TCRdb lists only in-frame clones, some missing. This sample yields approximately 400,000 clones, of which approximately 96% are seen a single time; more than 0.3% belongs to the top ten. The sequencing sample was made of memory CD8+ T cells sorted from blood. The sample's subset: CD45RO+ cells pooled with CCR7-negative TemRA cells. The source is a man aged 25 to 40 in good health.

This chain uses TRBV7-9 with TRBJ2-3; possibly TRBD1 for D (5 bases). This CDR3 is 15 amino acids long. V was trimmed by 6 bases and J by 7 bases, leaving 20 bases between them. CDR1 and CDR2 (germline): SEHNR, FQNEAQ (reference sequence). This chain's CDR3 is CASRPQGGPRNTQYF. The CDR3 region has the DNA TGTGCCAGCAGGCCTCAGGGCGGACCGAGGAATACGCAGTATTTT.

The J gene is TRBJ2-7, the V gene TRBV10-3, with 8 nucleotides matching TRBD2. CDR1 is ENHRY, CDR2 SYGVKD, per germline. The CDR3 has 14 residues. V dropped 6 bases and J dropped 2; count of bases not matched to a gene: 6. CDR3 residues: CAISGGVIPYEQYF. In DNA form, the CDR3 reads TGTGCCATCAGCGGGGGGGTTATCCCCTACGAGCAGTACTTC.

The gene calls are TRBV5-4 and TRBJ2-7; 14 bases line up with TRBD2. Losses at the gene ends were 3 bases for V and 4 bases for J; bases not matched to a gene: 9. CDR3 length: 17 residues. CDR1 is SGHNT, CDR2 YYREEE, per germline (reference sequence). CDR3 in amino acids: CASSSGTSGRLGYEQYF. The CDR3 DNA reads TGTGCCAGCAGCTCCGGGACTAGCGGGAGATTGGGATACGAGCAGTACTTC.

The V gene is TRBV2, the J gene TRBJ1-2, with 10 bases identical to TRBD1. The J segment lost 7 bases and the V segment lost 5 bases, leaving 7 bases of the junction unmatched. Germline loops: CDR1 SNHLY, CDR2 FYNNEI. This CDR3 has 14 amino acids. The CDR3 nucleotides read TGTGCCAGCAGTCCACCCTGGACAGGGGGTGGCTACACCTTC. Its translation: CASSPPWTGGGYTF.

This rearrangement joins TRBV7-9 to TRBJ1-2, with D uncertain. The CDR3 runs 13 residues. Trimming left V 7 bases short and J 2 bases short, with 11 bases between. Germline V gene lookup returns CDR1 SEHNR and CDR2 FQNEAQ (reference sequence). CDR3 sequence (DNA): TGTGCCAGCACGGCGGGGTTCAACTATGGCTACACCTTC. Translation: CASTAGFNYGYTF.

V usage is TRBV2 and J usage is TRBJ2-3; maybe TRBD1 (5 bases). Germline-derived CDR1 and CDR2 are SNHLY and FYNNEI. Trimming removed 9 bases from V and 0 bases from J, with 16 bases in between. This CDR3 spans 15 amino acids. The CDR3 DNA reads TGTGCCAGTCCTCTCAGGGAATCGAGCACAGATACGCAGTATTTT. As protein: CASPLRESSTDTQYF.

This chain connects TRBV7-2 to TRBJ1-5; D might be TRBD1 (6 bases). The germline gives CDR1 SGHTA, CDR2 FQGNSA. The CDR3 is made up of 13 amino acids. Trimming removed 5 bases from V and 7 bases from J, with 12 bases in between. In nucleotides, the CDR3 is TGTGCCAGCAGCCCAACGACAGGACAGCCCCAGCATTTT. This sequence encodes CASSPTTGQPQHF.

This chain links TRBV5-1 with TRBJ2-1, with TRBD2 matching 7 bases. The CDR3 has 14 residues. The J segment lost 6 bases and the V segment lost 5 bases, leaving 8 bases of the junction unmatched. Per the germline V gene, CDR1 is SGHRS and CDR2 is YFSETQ. This CDR3 is CASRSLALFNEQFF. The DNA for the CDR3 is TGCGCCAGCAGGTCACTAGCGCTATTCAATGAGCAGTTCTTC.

V usage is TRBV5-6 and J usage is TRBJ2-1; a possible D gene is TRBD1 (6 bases). CDR1 is SGHDT and CDR2 is YYEEEE in the germline V gene. Trimming removed 7 bases from V and 3 bases from J, with 11 bases in between. The CDR3 runs 13 residues. CDR3 coding DNA: TGTGCCAGCCAATCAGGGGACTACAATGAGCAGTTCTTC. Translating it yields CASQSGDYNEQFF.

The V gene is TRBV5-6, the J gene TRBJ1-1; the D gene is possibly TRBD1 (5 bases). Germline CDR1 SGHDT, CDR2 YYEEEE. The CDR3 loop spans 15 amino acids. V dropped 1 base and J dropped 6 bases, with 16 bases sitting between them. The CDR3 DNA sequence: TGTGCCAGCAGCTTGCGTCCAGGGAGGATCCCTGAAGCTTTCTTT. Translated, it gives CASSLRPGRIPEAFF.

This chain uses TRBV7-9 with TRBJ2-7; 7 bases agree with TRBD2. CDR3 length: 13 amino acids. CDR1 and CDR2 from the germline V gene are SEHNR and FQNEAQ (reference sequence). The ends lost 5 bases at V and 4 bases at J; junction bases unmatched: 5. The CDR3 reads CASSRISGYEQYF. The CDR3 bases are TGTGCCAGCAGCAGGATTAGCGGGTACGAGCAGTACTTC.

The chain joins TRBV4-2 to TRBJ1-2; no firm D call. This CDR3 region has 16 residues. The V gene's germline CDR1 is LGHNA and CDR2 YNFKEQ. Trimming left V 0 bases short and J 0 bases short, with 11 bases between. The CDR3 loop is CASSQDITFTNYGYTF. The CDR3 coding sequence is TGTGCCAGCAGCCAAGATATAACATTTACTAACTATGGCTACACCTTC.

This chain uses TRBV28 with TRBJ2-7; D ambiguous. The CDR3 sequence is 12 residues long. V lost 5 bases to trimming and J lost 4 bases, with 9 bases between them. From germline, CDR1 is MDHEN and CDR2 SYDVKM. CDR3 nucleotides: TGTGCCAGCAGTGGAGAGTCTTACGAGCAGTACTTC. Translated: CASSGESYEQYF. Full variable domain (missing parts from reference TRBV28 and TRBJ2-7): DVKVTQSSRYLVKRTGEKVFLECVQDMDHENMFWYRQDPGLGLRLIYFSYDVKMKEKGDIPEGYSVSREKKERFSLILESASTNQTSMYLCASSGESYEQYFGPGTRLTVT.

J is TRBJ2-7 and V is TRBV6-1; 7 bases align to TRBD2. The length of the CDR3 is 14 residues. With V trimmed by 7 bases and J by 1 base, 7 bases remained unmatched. Germline V gene data show CDR1 as MNHNS and CDR2 as SASEGT. In DNA, the CDR3 is TGTGCCAGCACCGAAGGCGGGAGTTCCTACGAGCAGTACTTC. It is translated as CASTEGGSSYEQYF.

The chain uses TRBV7-8 and TRBJ2-1; D uncertain. The ends were cut back, 0 bases at V and 4 bases at J, with 10 bases in the middle. CDR1 and CDR2 (germline): SGHVS, FQNEAQ. The CDR3 loop spans 15 amino acids. CDR3 nucleotide sequence: TGTGCCAGCAGCTTAGCCCGGGCCCCTTACAATGAGCAGTTCTTC. Amino acid sequence: CASSLARAPYNEQFF.

The chain recombines TRBV27 with TRBJ1-2, with a possible D match to TRBD1 (6 bases). The CDR3 consists of 13 residues. From germline, CDR1 is MNHEY and CDR2 SMNVEV (reference sequence). The V gene lost 4 bases and the J gene lost 3 bases, with 9 bases spanning the gap. The CDR3 bases are TGTGCCAGCAGTTGGGGACAATACTATGGCTACACCTTC. This encodes CASSWGQYYGYTF.

This chain uses TRBV28 with TRBJ1-1, with 7 bases identical to TRBD1. V shed 4 bases and J 4 bases; nucleotides not matched to a gene: 6. Germline V CDR1 and CDR2: MDHEN, SYDVKM. The CDR3 extends over 14 amino acids. The CDR3 sequence is CASSSRQGSTEAFF. Written as DNA, the CDR3 is TGTGCCAGCAGTTCCCGACAGGGCAGCACTGAAGCTTTCTTT.

The V gene is TRBV10-1, the J gene TRBJ1-5; weak D call: TRBD1 (5 bases). In germline, CDR1 is WNHNN, CDR2 SYGVQD (reference sequence). The CDR3 extends over 17 amino acids. V lost 0 bases and J lost 0, with 12 bases in between. The CDR3 spells CASSESGDDLSNQPQHF. CDR3 bases: TGCGCCAGCAGTGAGTCGGGGGACGACCTTAGCAATCAGCCCCAGCATTTT.

CDR3 region: CASSLGSGSRNNEQFF. The CDR3 bases are TGTGCCAGCAGCTTAGGTTCCGGGAGTCGAAACAATGAGCAGTTCTTC. V is TRBV7-9 and J is TRBJ2-1; TRBD2 might be the D (6 bases). The CDR3 is made up of 16 amino acids. V was shortened by 1 base and J by 5 bases, with 15 bases between the two germline ends. Looked up from germline, CDR1 is SEHNR and CDR2 is FQNEAQ (reference sequence).

The rearrangement joins TRBV30 to TRBJ1-3; 7 bases are shared with TRBD1. From germline, CDR1 is GTSNPN and CDR2 SVGIG (reference sequence). With V trimmed by 1 base and J by 0 bases, 3 bases remained unmatched. This CDR3 spans 15 amino acids. DNA of the CDR3: TGTGCCTGGAGTGGACAGGGAATCTCTGGAAACACCATATATTTT. Translation: CAWSGQGISGNTIYF.

CDR3 in amino acids: CASSSGWDTQYF. CDR3 coding DNA: TGTGCCAGCAGTTCAGGGTGGGATACGCAGTATTTT. The chain has TRBV6-5 and TRBJ2-3; D may be TRBD1 (5 bases). V dropped 4 bases and J dropped 6 bases, with 8 bases sitting between them. Germline-derived CDR1 and CDR2 are MNHEY and SVGAGI. The CDR3 is 12 amino acids.

V usage is TRBV29-1 and J usage is TRBJ2-1; D call uncertain. The germline gives CDR1 SQVTM, CDR2 ANQGSEA. This CDR3 spans 16 amino acids. V was clipped by 3 bases and J by 3 bases, with 18 bases between them. In nucleotides, the CDR3 is TGCAGCGTTGACGTATCTTGGGGTTCCATCTACAATGAGCAGTTCTTC. Protein product: CSVDVSWGSIYNEQFF.

The gene calls are TRBV5-1 and TRBJ2-7, with D hard to call. CDR1 and CDR2 (germline): SGHRS, YFSETQ. This CDR3 has 14 residues. The ends were cut back, 2 bases at V and 0 bases at J, with 9 bases in the middle. This chain's CDR3 is CASSLISGSYEQYF. In DNA form, the CDR3 reads TGCGCCAGCAGCTTAATTAGTGGCTCCTACGAGCAGTACTTC.

This chain connects TRBV7-2 to TRBJ2-7; 7 nucleotides line up with TRBD2. Germline V lookup: CDR1 SGHTA, CDR2 FQGNSA. The CDR3 has 15 residues. The V and J ends lost 1 base and 3 bases, in that order; junction bases with no gene match: 6. Here the CDR3 DNA reads TGTGCCAGCAGCTTAGGCCAGGGAGGGTTCTACGAGCAGTACTTC. The encoded protein is CASSLGQGGFYEQYF.